What follows are 16 T cell receptor beta chains derived from one specimen sequenced in a study of regulatory T cells in long-lasting Graves disease (dated by TCRdb to 2020 to 2023). The time point label corresponds to: newly diagnosed GD, antithyroid drugs for less than 3 months. For both TCR sequencing and RNA sequencing, RNA was extracted from PBMCs using TRIzol. The library came from multiplex PCR. The sequencing machine was an Illumina HiSeq 4000. TCR beta libraries were built with iRepertoire HTBI primers and Arm-PCR amplification of CDR3 regions. TCRdb handled the public reads itself, with Q25 trimming in fastp and clone calling in MiXCR, and kept productive beta chains. Every distinct CDR3 protein forms one entry, paired with its most common genes and DNA. In all, the sample holds over 450,000 distinct CDR3 sequences, and approximately 12% of those were seen once. The ten largest clones take up 8% to 10% of the sample.

These same data were also listed under a study on T cells in Graves' hyperthyroidism and ophthalmopathy.

The source material was peripheral blood mononuclear cells (PBMCs), sampled at new diagnosis, from a patient treated with antithyroid drugs. The receptors derive from a woman aged 25 to 39 with Graves disease. Donor details come from another sample of the same person, matched by shared clones.

This clonotype was observed a handful of times. This rearrangement joins TRBV12-3 or TRBV12-4 to TRBJ1-2, with D possibly matching TRBD1 (5 bases). The CDR3 is made up of 13 amino acids. Trimming shortened V by 4 bases and J by 0 bases, and 6 bases separated the two germline ends. Here the CDR3 DNA reads TGTGCCAGCAGTTGGACATCTAACTATGGCTACACCTTC. Amino acid sequence: CASSWTSNYGYTF.

The V call is TRBV20-1, the J call TRBJ2-7; TRBD2 aligns across 9 bases. The CDR3 runs 16 residues. The germline gives CDR1 DFQATT, CDR2 SNEGSKA (reference sequence). V lost 1 base to trimming and J lost 7 bases; unmatched junction nucleotides: 14. The CDR3: CSARGRAGGPFREQYF. In DNA form, the CDR3 reads TGCAGTGCTAGAGGGAGGGCGGGAGGGCCGTTTAGAGAGCAGTACTTC.

This clonotype was found many times. The chain carries TRBV6-1 and TRBJ1-5; D remains unclear. Germline V gene lookup returns CDR1 MNHNS and CDR2 SASEGT. This CDR3 spans 13 amino acids. V lost 2 bases and J 7 bases, leaving 9 bases between the germline ends. CDR3 protein: CASSESLGQPQHF. As DNA, the CDR3 is TGTGCCAGCAGTGAAAGTCTCGGGCAGCCCCAGCATTTT.

This clonotype was observed at least ten times. This chain connects TRBV20-1 to TRBJ2-3; the D is unclear. This CDR3 has 13 amino acids. Germline values: CDR1 DFQATT, CDR2 SNEGSKA (reference sequence). The V and J ends lost 0 bases and 1 base respectively, with 5 bases between them. This CDR3 reads CSARDQGTDTQYF. The CDR3 DNA follows: TGCAGTGCTAGAGACCAGGGCACAGATACGCAGTATTTT.

This clonotype was seen repeatedly, ten times or more. The chain has TRBV3-1 and TRBJ2-1, with 7 bases aligning to TRBD2. J lost 10 bases, V lost 4 bases, and 16 bases had no gene match. Germline lookup yields CDR1 LGHDT and CDR2 YNNKEL (reference sequence). CDR3 length: 16 amino acids. DNA for the CDR3: TGTGCCAGCAGCCCGGGGGGAGGCCTACACACCTCCGAGCAGTTCTTC. This gives the protein CASSPGGGLHTSEQFF.

This clonotype has ten or more counts. V gene TRBV2 combines with J gene TRBJ1-2; TRBD1 matches 8 bases. Trimming at V came to 2 bases and at J to 4 bases, leaving 9 bases not matched to a gene. Germline V lookup: CDR1 SNHLY, CDR2 FYNNEI. The CDR3 consists of 16 residues. CDR3 in amino acids: CASSEYGGQGIYGYTF. The DNA for the CDR3 is TGTGCCAGCAGTGAATACGGAGGACAGGGAATCTATGGCTACACCTTC.

This clonotype was observed a few times. J is TRBJ2-1 and V is TRBV6-1, with D maybe TRBD1 (7 bases). Germline CDR1 and CDR2: MNHNS and SASEGT. This CDR3 is built from 16 residues. V lost 6 bases and J lost 8, with 23 bases in between. CDR3: CASSLFGTTRGDEQFF. DNA of the CDR3: TGTGCCAGCAGCCTCTTCGGCACGACCAGGGGGGATGAGCAGTTCTTC.

Details on this clonotype: A read error may be the cause here, since a much bigger clone is one base away. The rearrangement joins TRBV28 to TRBJ2-6; D gene uncertain. Looked up from germline, CDR1 is MDHEN and CDR2 is SYDVKM. The CDR3 contains 14 residues. The V end lost 5 bases, the J end lost 3 bases, and 8 bases lay between the germline ends. DNA for the CDR3: TGTGCCAGCAGTCCGGTACTTGGGGCCAACGTCCTGACTTTC. Translation gives CASSPVLGANVLTF.

A few counts support this clonotype. One end of the junction fails to match germline, which may point to a read error. This chain connects TRBV3-1 to TRBJ2-3; D may be TRBD2 (6 bases). The germline CDR1 and CDR2 sequences are LGHDT and YNNKEL (reference sequence). CDR3 length: 13 amino acids. CDR3 sequence reads: CASSPAGTNTQYF. In DNA, the CDR3 is TGTGCCAGCAGCCCAGCGGGCACAAATACGCAGTATTTT.

This clonotype was seen at least ten times. This chain connects TRBV29-1 to TRBJ2-1; TRBD2 aligns across 9 bases. V dropped 4 bases and J dropped 3; count of bases not matched to a gene: 7. CDR1 is SQVTM and CDR2 is ANQGSEA in the germline V gene. This CDR3 contains 15 residues. CDR3 sequence reads: CSVVLAGQSYNEQFF. CDR3 in DNA: TGCAGCGTTGTTCTAGCGGGACAGAGCTACAATGAGCAGTTCTTC.

The sample holds many counts of this clonotype. The chain uses TRBV5-8 and TRBJ2-7; no clear D. The V gene lost 2 bases and the J gene lost 4 bases, with 16 bases spanning the gap. The CDR3 spans 15 residues. The germline CDR1 and CDR2 sequences are SGHTS and YDEGEE. The chain's CDR3 is CASSFEARVGYEQYF. CDR3 bases: TGTGCCAGCAGCTTCGAGGCCCGAGTGGGGTACGAGCAGTACTTC.

The rearrangement uses TRBV6-1 and TRBJ1-1; 7 nucleotides agree with TRBD1. Unmatched junction bases numbered 13, after V lost 6 bases and J lost 6 bases. Germline CDR1 and CDR2: MNHNS and SASEGT. CDR3 length: 15 amino acids. CDR3 loop: CASRGPGTAISEAFF. CDR3 coding DNA: TGTGCCAGCAGGGGCCCCGGGACAGCTATATCTGAAGCTTTCTTT.

This clonotype was seen ten or more times. V and J are TRBV7-3 and TRBJ1-2, with a possible D match to TRBD1 (6 bases). Per the germline V gene, CDR1 is SGHTA and CDR2 is FQGTGA. CDR3 length: 14 residues. The V end lost 5 bases, the J end lost 6 bases, and 16 bases lay between the germline ends. CDR3 bases: TGTGCCAGCAGCACCTTAAACAGGGAGGATGGCTACACCTTC. Protein product: CASSTLNREDGYTF.

At least ten counts were recorded for this clonotype. The chain joins TRBV6-1 to TRBJ1-2; 7 positions match TRBD1. Germline V gene data show CDR1 as MNHNS and CDR2 as SASEGT. This CDR3 spans 16 amino acids. The trim removed 6 bases at V and 0 bases at J, leaving 10 bases unmatched. In nucleotides, the CDR3 is TGTGCCAGCAGCACGGACAGGAGGGTAACTAACTATGGCTACACCTTC. Protein product: CASSTDRRVTNYGYTF.

This clonotype was seen at least ten times. V gene TRBV7-9 combines with J gene TRBJ2-2; D uncertain. The germline V gene encodes CDR1 SEHNR and CDR2 FQNEAQ (reference sequence). The CDR3 sequence is 10 residues long. The V end lost 3 bases, the J end lost 7 bases, and 0 bases lay between the germline ends. The CDR3 spells CASSFGELFF. The CDR3 DNA reads TGTGCCAGCAGCTTCGGGGAGCTGTTTTTT.

Ten or more counts support this clonotype. This sequence joins TRBV7-8 and TRBJ2-7; 7 bases map to TRBD2. Germline loops: CDR1 SGHVS, CDR2 FQNEAQ. This CDR3 comprises 13 residues. The ends lost 5 bases at V and 2 bases at J; junction bases unmatched: 3. The CDR3 DNA sequence: TGTGCCAGCAGCCCTAGCGGCCCCTACGAGCAGTACTTC. Protein product: CASSPSGPYEQYF.